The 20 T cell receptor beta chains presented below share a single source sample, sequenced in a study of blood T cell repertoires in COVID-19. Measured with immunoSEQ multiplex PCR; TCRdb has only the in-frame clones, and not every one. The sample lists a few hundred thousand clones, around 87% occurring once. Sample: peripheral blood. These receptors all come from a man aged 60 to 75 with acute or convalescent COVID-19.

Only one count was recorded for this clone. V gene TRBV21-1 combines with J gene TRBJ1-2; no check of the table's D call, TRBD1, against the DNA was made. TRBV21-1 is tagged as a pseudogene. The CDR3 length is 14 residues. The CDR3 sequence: CASSIRTGDYGYTF. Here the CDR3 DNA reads TGTGCCAGCAGCATCCGGACAGGAGACTATGGCTACACCTTC.

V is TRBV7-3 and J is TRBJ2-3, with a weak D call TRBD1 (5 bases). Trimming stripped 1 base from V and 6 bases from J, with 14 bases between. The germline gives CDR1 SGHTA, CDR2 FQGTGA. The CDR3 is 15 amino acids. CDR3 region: CASSLSLAPGDTQYF. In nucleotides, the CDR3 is TGTGCCAGCAGCTTAAGTCTCGCCCCAGGGGATACGCAGTATTTT.

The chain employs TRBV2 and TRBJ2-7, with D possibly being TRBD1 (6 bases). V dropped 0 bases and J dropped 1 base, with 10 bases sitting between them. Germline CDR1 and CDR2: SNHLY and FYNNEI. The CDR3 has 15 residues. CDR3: CASSEAGRGSYEQYF. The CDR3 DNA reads TGTGCCAGCAGTGAAGCCGGCAGGGGTTCCTACGAGCAGTACTTC.

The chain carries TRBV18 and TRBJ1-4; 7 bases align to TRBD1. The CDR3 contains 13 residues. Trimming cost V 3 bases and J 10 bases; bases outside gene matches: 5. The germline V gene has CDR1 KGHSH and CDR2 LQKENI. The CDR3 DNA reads TGTGCCAGCTCACCGCAGGGGGACGGAAAACTGTTTTTT. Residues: CASSPQGDGKLFF. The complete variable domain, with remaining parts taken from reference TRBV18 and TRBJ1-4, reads NAGVMQNPRHLVRRRGQEARLRCSPMKGHSHVYWYRQLPEEGLKFMVYLQKENIIDESGMPKERFSAEFPKEGPSILRIQQVVRGDSAAYFCASSPQGDGKLFFGSGTQLSVL.

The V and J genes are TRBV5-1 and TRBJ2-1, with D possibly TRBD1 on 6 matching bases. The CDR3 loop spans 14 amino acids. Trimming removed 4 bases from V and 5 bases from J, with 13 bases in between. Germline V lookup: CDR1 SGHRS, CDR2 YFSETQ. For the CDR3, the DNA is TGCGCCAGCAGCCTAGGGGGAAGGGACAATGAGCAGTTCTTC. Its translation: CASSLGGRDNEQFF. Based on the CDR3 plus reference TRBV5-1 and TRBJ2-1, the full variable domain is KAGVTQTPRYLIKTRGQQVTLSCSPISGHRSVSWYQQTPGQGLQFLFEYFSETQRNKGNFPGRFSGRQFSNSRSEMNVSTLELGDSALYLCASSLGGRDNEQFFGPGTRLTVL.

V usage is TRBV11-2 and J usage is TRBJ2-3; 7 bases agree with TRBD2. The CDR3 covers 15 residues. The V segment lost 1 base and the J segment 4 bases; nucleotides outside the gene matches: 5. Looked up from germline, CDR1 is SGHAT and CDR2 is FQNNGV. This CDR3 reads CASSLGRRGSDTQYF. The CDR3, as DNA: TGTGCCAGCAGCTTAGGAAGGCGGGGGTCAGATACGCAGTATTTT.

For the CDR3, the DNA is TGTGCCAGCAGCCTCTGGGGGGGGGTAAAGGGAGATACGCAGTATTTT. It is translated as CASSLWGGVKGDTQYF. The V and J genes are TRBV28 and TRBJ2-3; TRBD2 matches 7 bases. Unmatched junction bases numbered 14, after V lost 6 bases and J lost 5 bases. Germline-derived CDR1 and CDR2 are MDHEN and SYDVKM. There are 16 residues in the CDR3.

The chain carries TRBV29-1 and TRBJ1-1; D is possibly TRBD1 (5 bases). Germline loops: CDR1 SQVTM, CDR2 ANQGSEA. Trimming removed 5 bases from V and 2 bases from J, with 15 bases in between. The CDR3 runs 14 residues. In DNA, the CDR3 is TGCAGCGTTTCTTGGGGGGTTTTCAACACTGAAGCTTTCTTT. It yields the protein CSVSWGVFNTEAFF. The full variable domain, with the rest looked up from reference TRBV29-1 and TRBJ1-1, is SAVISQKPSRDICQRGTSLTIQCQVDSQVTMMFWYRQQPGQSLTLIATANQGSEATYESGFVIDKFPISRPNLTFSTLTVSNMSPEDSSIYLCSVSWGVFNTEAFFGQGTRLTVV.

CDR3: CASSLGRRNEKLFF. The CDR3 region has the DNA TGCGCCAGCAGCTTGGGGCGGAGAAATGAAAAACTGTTTTTT. The V call is TRBV5-1, the J call TRBJ1-4; D remains ambiguous. V was pared by 0 bases and J by 5 bases, with 8 bases between. Germline CDR1 reads SGHRS; CDR2 reads YFSETQ. The CDR3 covers 14 residues.

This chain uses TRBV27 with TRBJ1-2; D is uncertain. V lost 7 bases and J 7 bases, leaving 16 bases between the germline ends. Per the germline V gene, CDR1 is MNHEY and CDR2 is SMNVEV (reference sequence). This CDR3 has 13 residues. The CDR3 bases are TGTGCCAGCAAGCGGCGGGGAAATGGTGGCTACACCTTC. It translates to CASKRRGNGGYTF.

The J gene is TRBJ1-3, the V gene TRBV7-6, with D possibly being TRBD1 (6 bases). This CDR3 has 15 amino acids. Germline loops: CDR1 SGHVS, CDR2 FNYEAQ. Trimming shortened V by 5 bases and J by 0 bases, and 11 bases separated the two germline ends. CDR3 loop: CASSPQTGSGNTIYF. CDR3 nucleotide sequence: TGTGCCAGCAGCCCTCAGACAGGCTCTGGAAACACCATATATTTT.

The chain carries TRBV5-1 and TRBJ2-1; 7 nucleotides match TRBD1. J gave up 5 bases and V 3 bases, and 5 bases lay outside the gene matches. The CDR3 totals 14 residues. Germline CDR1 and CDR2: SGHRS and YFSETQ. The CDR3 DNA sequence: TGCGCCAGCAGCTCGACAGGGTCGCACAATGAGCAGTTCTTC. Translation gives CASSSTGSHNEQFF.

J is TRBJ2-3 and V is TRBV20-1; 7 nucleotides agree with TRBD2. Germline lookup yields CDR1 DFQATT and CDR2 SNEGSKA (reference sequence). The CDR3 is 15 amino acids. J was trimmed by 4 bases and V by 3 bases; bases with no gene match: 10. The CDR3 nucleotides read TGCAGTGCTAGTCCCCCGCTAGCGGTAGCAGATACGCAGTATTTT. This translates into CSASPPLAVADTQYF.

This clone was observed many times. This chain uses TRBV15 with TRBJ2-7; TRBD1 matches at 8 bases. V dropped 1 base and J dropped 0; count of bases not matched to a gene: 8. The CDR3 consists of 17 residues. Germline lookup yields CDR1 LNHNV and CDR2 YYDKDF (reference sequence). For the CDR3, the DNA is TGTGCCACCAGCAGAGGGGGGCAGGGGGCGACCTCCTACGAGCAGTACTTC. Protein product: CATSRGGQGATSYEQYF.

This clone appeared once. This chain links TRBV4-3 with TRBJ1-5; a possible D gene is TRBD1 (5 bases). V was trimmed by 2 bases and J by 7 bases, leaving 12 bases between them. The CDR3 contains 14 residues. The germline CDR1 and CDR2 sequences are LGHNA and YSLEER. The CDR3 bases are TGCGCCAGCAGCCAAACAAGGGGAAACCAGCCCCAGCATTTT. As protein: CASSQTRGNQPQHF.

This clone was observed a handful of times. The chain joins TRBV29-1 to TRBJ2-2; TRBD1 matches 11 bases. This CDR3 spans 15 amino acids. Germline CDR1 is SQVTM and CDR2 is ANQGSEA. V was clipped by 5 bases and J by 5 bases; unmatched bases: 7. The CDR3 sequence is CSVPGTGGGTGELFF. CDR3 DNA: TGCAGCGTTCCCGGGACAGGGGGTGGAACCGGGGAGCTGTTTTTT.

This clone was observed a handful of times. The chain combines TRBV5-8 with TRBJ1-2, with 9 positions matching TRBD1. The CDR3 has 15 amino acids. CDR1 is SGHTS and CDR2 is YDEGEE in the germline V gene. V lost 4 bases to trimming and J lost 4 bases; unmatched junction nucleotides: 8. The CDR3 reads CASSLRGQGVYGYTF. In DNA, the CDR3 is TGTGCCAGCAGCCTACGGGGACAGGGAGTCTATGGCTACACCTTC.

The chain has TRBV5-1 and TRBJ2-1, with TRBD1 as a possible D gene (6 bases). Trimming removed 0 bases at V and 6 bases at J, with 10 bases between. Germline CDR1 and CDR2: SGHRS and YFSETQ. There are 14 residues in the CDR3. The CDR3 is CASSLGQVGNEQFF. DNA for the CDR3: TGCGCCAGCAGCTTGGGACAGGTCGGCAATGAGCAGTTCTTC.

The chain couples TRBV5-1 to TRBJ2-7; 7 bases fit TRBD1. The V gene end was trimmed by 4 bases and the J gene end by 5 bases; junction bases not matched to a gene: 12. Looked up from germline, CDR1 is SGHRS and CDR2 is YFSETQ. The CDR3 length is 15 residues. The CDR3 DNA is TGCGCCAGCAGCCGAAAGGGGGCGGAGGTCGACGAGCAGTACTTC. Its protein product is CASSRKGAEVDEQYF. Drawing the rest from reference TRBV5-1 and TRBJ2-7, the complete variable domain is KAGVTQTPRYLIKTRGQQVTLSCSPISGHRSVSWYQQTPGQGLQFLFEYFSETQRNKGNFPGRFSGRQFSNSRSEMNVSTLELGDSALYLCASSRKGAEVDEQYFGPGTRLTVT.

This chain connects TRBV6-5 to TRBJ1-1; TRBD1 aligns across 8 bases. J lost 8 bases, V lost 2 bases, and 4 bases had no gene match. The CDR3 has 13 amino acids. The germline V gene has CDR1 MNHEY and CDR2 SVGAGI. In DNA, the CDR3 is TGTGCCAGCAGTTACAGCGGGACAGGAGAAGCTTTCTTT. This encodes CASSYSGTGEAFF.